The next 32 T cell receptor beta chains were all read from a single sample in a study of a mutant IDH1 vaccine in newly diagnosed glioma. The method was immunoSEQ multiplex PCR; TCRdb's version includes in-frame clones alone and lacks a portion of them. The table has 44,000 or so clones, about four fifths seen once. These receptors' targets are unknown. The time point denotes: week 35, safety follow-up. A 20-mer mutant IDH1 peptide at 300 ug was injected subcutaneously with topical imiquimod. The sequencing used PBMCs, collected from a glioma patient whose treatment included an IDH1 peptide vaccine. The receptors stem from a woman in her thirties or forties with glioma. Some clones in this sample may be carry-over from other donors' samples.

J is TRBJ2-4 and V is TRBV9; no reliable D call. The CDR3 runs 13 residues. Germline CDR1 reads SGDLS; CDR2 reads YYNGEE. V was clipped by 1 base and J by 6 bases, with 8 bases between them. The CDR3 sequence is CASSVSGGNIQYF. CDR3 nucleotide sequence: TGTGCCAGCAGCGTATCCGGCGGAAACATTCAGTACTTC.

The chain has TRBV5-1 and TRBJ2-1, with D perhaps given as TRBD1 or TRBD2 (5 bases each). The CDR3 runs 15 residues. Germline V gene lookup returns CDR1 SGHRS and CDR2 YFSETQ. V was shortened by 4 bases and J by 5 bases, with 16 bases between the two germline ends. The CDR3 DNA reads TGCGCCAGCAGCCCTGGGACGACTCTCGACAATGAGCAGTTCTTC. Its protein product is CASSPGTTLDNEQFF.

V usage is TRBV13 and J usage is TRBJ2-2; 7 bases fit TRBD1. V dropped 5 bases and J dropped 1; count of bases not matched to a gene: 13. The CDR3 sequence is 18 residues long. Per germline, CDR1 PRHDT and CDR2 FYEKMQ (reference sequence). The CDR3 is CASSTRPPGTVNTGELFF. DNA of the CDR3: TGTGCCAGCAGCACGCGCCCACCCGGGACAGTGAACACCGGGGAGCTGTTTTTT.

The chain is built from TRBV5-1 and TRBJ1-4; D gene ambiguous. The germline V gene encodes CDR1 SGHRS and CDR2 YFSETQ. Trimming took off 4 bases at V and 7 bases at J, with 20 bases between the two ends. This CDR3 contains 16 residues. The CDR3 spells CASSLQFLGEGEKLFF. As DNA, the CDR3 is TGCGCCAGCAGCCTTCAATTTTTGGGAGAGGGTGAAAAACTGTTTTTT.

This chain uses TRBV11-1 with TRBJ2-3, with a weak D call TRBD2 (6 bases). The length of the CDR3 is 14 residues. Germline assignment: CDR1 SGHAT and CDR2 FQDESV (reference sequence). V lost 4 bases and J 4 bases, leaving 12 bases between the germline ends. CDR3 loop: CASSSLARADTQYF. The CDR3 nucleotides are TGTGCCAGCAGCTCACTAGCTCGCGCAGATACGCAGTATTTT.

This chain links TRBV7-9 with TRBJ2-5; perhaps D is TRBD1 or TRBD2 (5 bases each). V was pared by 4 bases and J by 7 bases, with 13 bases between. The CDR3 covers 13 residues. Germline V lookup: CDR1 SEHNR, CDR2 FQNEAQ (reference sequence). For the CDR3, the DNA is TGTGCCAGCAGCTGGGACCTAACGGGGACCCAGTACTTC. Translating it yields CASSWDLTGTQYF.

This chain joins TRBV7-9 and TRBJ1-3; no firm D call. The germline gives CDR1 SEHNR, CDR2 FQNEAQ (reference sequence). Trimming shortened V by 5 bases and J by 8 bases, and 7 bases separated the two germline ends. The CDR3 is 11 amino acids. This CDR3 reads CASSRRDTIYF. The DNA for the CDR3 is TGTGCCAGCAGCCGGCGGGACACCATATATTTT.

DNA for the CDR3: TGTGCCAGCAGCTTAGGAGTTGGGGACAGGGGGCACGGCTACACCTTC. Translated: CASSLGVGDRGHGYTF. This chain uses TRBV7-2 with TRBJ1-2; TRBD1 agrees at 12 bases. The CDR3 is 16 residues long. Germline CDR1 reads SGHTA; CDR2 reads FQGNSA. V shed 1 base, J shed 8 bases, and the junction held 8 bases outside the gene matches.

The chain combines TRBV10-3 with TRBJ2-4, with 7 bases aligning to TRBD1. V lost 5 bases, J lost 8 bases, and 3 bases stayed unmatched. Germline-derived CDR1 and CDR2 are ENHRY and SYGVKD. The CDR3 loop spans 12 amino acids. CDR3 nucleotides: TGTGCCATCAGTACAGGGGAAGACATTCAGTACTTC. It is translated as CAISTGEDIQYF.

This clone was found once. V and J are TRBV5-4 and TRBJ2-2, with D possibly called TRBD1 or TRBD2 (5 bases each). The CDR3 has 17 amino acids. V was cut by 4 bases and J by 4 bases, with 20 bases left in between. Per germline, CDR1 SGHNT and CDR2 YYREEE (reference sequence). DNA for the CDR3: TGTGCCAGCAGCCCCACGCCGGGACCAACTTCCACCGGGGAGCTGTTTTTT. It is translated as CASSPTPGPTSTGELFF.

The rearrangement uses TRBV5-1 and TRBJ1-3; 9 bases fit TRBD1. The CDR3 consists of 16 residues. V lost 4 bases, J lost 0 bases, and 5 bases stayed unmatched. Germline V gives CDR1 SGHRS, CDR2 YFSETQ. The chain's CDR3 is CASSETGGSSGNTIYF. As DNA, the CDR3 is TGCGCCAGCAGCGAGACAGGGGGTTCCTCTGGAAACACCATATATTTT.

V and J are TRBV2 and TRBJ2-3; the match to TRBD1 covers 11 bases. The V segment lost 11 bases and the J segment 8 bases; nucleotides outside the gene matches: 12. CDR3 size: 14 residues. The germline V gene encodes CDR1 SNHLY and CDR2 FYNNEI. CDR3 sequence (DNA): TGTGCCTTCCCCGGGACAGGGGGAGTAGGTACGCAGTATTTT. This encodes CAFPGTGGVGTQYF. Combining the CDR3 with reference TRBV2 and TRBJ2-3 gives the whole variable domain EPEVTQTPSHQVTQMGQEVILRCVPISNHLYFYWYRQILGQKVEFLVSFYNNEISEKSEIFDDQFSVERPDGSNFTLKIRSTKLEDSAMYFCAFPGTGGVGTQYFGPGTRLTVL.

The V gene is TRBV5-4, the J gene TRBJ1-4; D is undetermined. This CDR3 is built from 15 residues. V was cut by 0 bases and J by 5 bases, with 11 bases left in between. Germline V gene lookup returns CDR1 SGHNT and CDR2 YYREEE (reference sequence). This CDR3 is CASSLGLKGNEKLFF. The CDR3 DNA follows: TGTGCCAGCAGCTTGGGGTTGAAGGGCAATGAAAAACTGTTTTTT.

The genes are TRBV7-6 and TRBJ2-7, with 7 bases lining up with TRBD2. CDR3 length equals 14 residues. The ends lost 5 bases at V and 2 bases at J; junction bases unmatched: 6. Germline-derived CDR1 and CDR2 are SGHVS and FNYEAQ. CDR3 sequence reads: CASSGGGPTYEQYF. In nucleotides, the CDR3 is TGTGCCAGCAGCGGCGGGGGACCAACCTACGAGCAGTACTTC.

The chain has TRBV18 and TRBJ2-1; D is possibly TRBD1 (5 bases). Looked up from germline, CDR1 is KGHSH and CDR2 is LQKENI. The length of the CDR3 is 15 residues. Trimming left V 3 bases short and J 3 bases short, with 12 bases between. The CDR3 spells CASSPLTVSYNEQFF. The CDR3 DNA reads TGTGCCAGCTCACCGTTGACAGTGAGCTACAATGAGCAGTTCTTC.

The chain recombines TRBV27 with TRBJ2-7, with 7 bases identical to TRBD1. After removal of 6 bases from V and 3 bases from J, the junction contained 11 bases not matched to a gene. The CDR3 is made up of 15 amino acids. Germline CDR1 reads MNHEY; CDR2 reads SMNVEV (reference sequence). CDR3 sequence (DNA): TGTGCCAGCAGCCGAGGGACAGCTATTCTCTACGAGCAGTACTTC. Amino acids: CASSRGTAILYEQYF.

The chain links TRBV5-1 to TRBJ2-1; 10 bases are a match to TRBD2. The germline gives CDR1 SGHRS, CDR2 YFSETQ. Losses at the gene ends were 2 bases for V and 6 bases for J; bases not matched to a gene: 8. There are 16 residues in the CDR3. In nucleotides, the CDR3 is TGCGCCAGCAGCTTTACCAGCGGGGGGGGAACCAATGAGCAGTTCTTC. The encoded protein is CASSFTSGGGTNEQFF.

With regard to this clone: A junction end diverges from the germline sequence, so it may reflect a read error. This sequence joins TRBV7-7 and TRBJ1-1; 9 bases line up with TRBD1. The CDR3 is 20 amino acids. Germline loops: CDR1 SSHAT, CDR2 FNYEAQ (reference sequence). CDR3 region: CASSLAPMTGGYPPHTEAFF. The CDR3 DNA follows: TGTGCTAGCAGCTTAGCGCCTATGACAGGGGGATACCCCCCCCACACTGAAGCTTTCTTT.

This rearrangement joins TRBV19 to TRBJ2-7; 8 nucleotides align to TRBD1. The germline V gene encodes CDR1 LNHDA and CDR2 SQIVND (reference sequence). This CDR3 is built from 15 residues. The V gene end was trimmed by 5 bases and the J gene end by 4 bases; junction bases not matched to a gene: 10. CDR3: CASSSSGGAWYEQYF. The CDR3 DNA reads TGTGCCAGTAGTTCCTCAGGGGGCGCGTGGTACGAGCAGTACTTC.

This clone is termed medium-sized (0.01 to 0.1%). The chain employs TRBV4-2 and TRBJ2-3, with D possibly matching TRBD2 (6 bases). Trimming removed 0 bases from V and 2 bases from J, with 18 bases in between. Germline CDR1 LGHNA, CDR2 YNFKEQ. This CDR3 has 18 amino acids. CDR3 sequence reads: CASSQDWPTGAPTDTQYF. CDR3 coding DNA: TGTGCCAGCAGCCAAGATTGGCCCACGGGAGCCCCCACAGATACGCAGTATTTT.

V and J are TRBV27 and TRBJ1-5; weak D call: TRBD1 (6 bases). Per germline, CDR1 MNHEY and CDR2 SMNVEV (reference sequence). The CDR3 runs to 15 residues. V was trimmed by 3 bases and J by 2 bases, leaving 11 bases between them. CDR3 coding DNA: TGTGCCAGCAGTTTTGGCAGGGGCGGCAATCAGCCCCAGCATTTT. Translating it yields CASSFGRGGNQPQHF.

CDR3 amino acids: CASSWRGSSTDTQYF. The CDR3 coding sequence is TGTGCCAGCAGCTGGCGCGGTTCTAGCACAGATACGCAGTATTTT. This chain uses TRBV9 with TRBJ2-3; D gene ambiguous. Germline V CDR1 and CDR2: SGDLS, YYNGEE. The CDR3 runs 15 residues. Trimming took off 4 bases at V and 0 bases at J, with 12 bases between the two ends.

The chain links TRBV15 to TRBJ1-5, with no clear D. V gave up 7 bases and J gave up 2 bases, with 12 bases separating them. CDR3 length: 14 amino acids. Germline assignment: CDR1 LNHNV and CDR2 YYDKDF (reference sequence). CDR3 sequence reads: CATNKVLGNQPQHF. The CDR3 nucleotides are TGTGCCACCAATAAGGTTCTTGGCAATCAGCCCCAGCATTTT. Full variable domain (missing parts from reference TRBV15 and TRBJ1-5): DAMVIQNPRYQVTQFGKPVTLSCSQTLNHNVMYWYQQKSSQAPKLLFHYYDKDFNNEADTPDNFQSRRPNTSFCFLDIRSPGLGDTAMYLCATNKVLGNQPQHFGDGTRLSIL.

The gene calls are TRBV4-2 and TRBJ1-1; possibly TRBD1 for D (6 bases). This CDR3 has 15 amino acids. V gave up 4 bases and J gave up 3 bases, with 15 bases separating them. Germline CDR1 is LGHNA and CDR2 is YNFKEQ. The CDR3 reads CASSRREGGYTEAFF. The CDR3 nucleotides read TGTGCCAGCAGCCGCAGGGAGGGGGGGTACACTGAAGCTTTCTTT.

This chain joins TRBV18 and TRBJ2-3; D uncertain. V was clipped by 2 bases and J by 6 bases, with 12 bases between them. CDR3 length: 14 amino acids. Looked up from germline, CDR1 is KGHSH and CDR2 is LQKENI. CDR3 amino acids: CASSPEVQLDTQYF. CDR3 sequence (DNA): TGTGCCAGCTCACCAGAAGTCCAGTTGGATACGCAGTATTTT.

This chain links TRBV29-1 with TRBJ1-1; D gene uncertain. CDR3 length: 14 amino acids. CDR1 and CDR2 from the germline V gene are SQVTM and ANQGSEA. With 2 bases removed from V and 1 base from J, the gap between germline ends came to 11 bases. CDR3 sequence: CSVESAGRNTEAFF. Written as DNA, the CDR3 is TGCAGCGTTGAATCGGCGGGTAGGAACACTGAAGCTTTCTTT.

The chain employs TRBV7-3 and TRBJ2-2; D gene unclear. CDR3 length: 13 residues. The germline V gene encodes CDR1 SGHTA and CDR2 FQGTGA. Trimming took 3 bases from V and 6 from J, leaving 8 bases between them. The CDR3, as DNA: TGTGCCAGCAGCTTGAAAAGCCCCGGGGAGCTGTTTTTT. Encoded protein: CASSLKSPGELFF.

The chain carries TRBV6-6 and TRBJ2-7; possible D gene TRBD2, 6 bases. V was pared by 2 bases and J by 6 bases, with 14 bases between. The CDR3 loop spans 14 amino acids. Germline V gene data show CDR1 as MNHNY and CDR2 as SVGAGI (reference sequence). CDR3 coding DNA: TGTGCCAGCAGTTACGGAAGGCAGGGAGGCGAGCAGTACTTC. It codes for CASSYGRQGGEQYF.

V gene TRBV29-1 combines with J gene TRBJ2-7; D is possibly TRBD1 (6 bases). CDR3 length: 12 amino acids. Germline CDR1 and CDR2: SQVTM and ANQGSEA. V lost 5 bases, J lost 3 bases, and 11 bases lay in between. DNA for the CDR3: TGCAGCGTTCGGGACAACAACTACGAGCAGTACTTC. It translates to CSVRDNNYEQYF.

CDR3 amino acids: CAISGGVGGWNEQYF. The CDR3 DNA reads TGTGCCATCAGTGGGGGGGTAGGGGGCTGGAACGAGCAGTACTTC. The chain uses TRBV10-3 and TRBJ2-7, with a weak D call TRBD1 (7 bases). V was shortened by 4 bases and J by 5 bases, with 18 bases between the two germline ends. Germline CDR1 reads ENHRY; CDR2 reads SYGVKD. The CDR3 has 15 amino acids.

The V and J genes are TRBV5-1 and TRBJ2-1; the D gene is possibly TRBD1 (6 bases). The CDR3 contains 13 residues. Trimming removed 0 bases at V and 6 bases at J, with 7 bases between. Per the germline V gene, CDR1 is SGHRS and CDR2 is YFSETQ. CDR3 protein: CASSLARGNEQFF. The CDR3 DNA reads TGCGCCAGCAGCTTGGCCAGGGGCAATGAGCAGTTCTTC.

The chain links TRBV18 to TRBJ2-4; 7 nucleotides align to TRBD1. The germline CDR1 and CDR2 sequences are KGHSH and LQKENI. This CDR3 has 16 amino acids. V trimming: 3 bases; J trimming: 4 bases; junction bases outside the gene matches: 9. CDR3 coding DNA: TGTGCCAGCTCACCCCTGCCGGGGACAGAAAAAAACATTCAGTACTTC. Its protein is CASSPLPGTEKNIQYF.